The 5 T cell receptor beta chains below come from one sample, sequenced in a study of human T cells and chemical hapten exposure. TCRdb independently ran MiXCR on the RACE reads; one entry per CDR3 protein. The sample has 80,000 to 95,000 distinct CDR3 sequences, approximately 11% seen once. Time point indicated: patch test 1, 2 weeks after DPC sensitization. Treatment in this sample: therapeutic diphenylcyclopropenone sensitization with weekly scalp DPC. Source: whole blood, taken in connection with sensitization to the hapten diphenylcyclopropenone (DPC). These receptor sequences come from a woman between 45 and 65 years old with alopecia areata. Some clones in this sample may be carry-over from other donors' samples.

This clonotype was recorded many times. The chain couples TRBV29-1 to TRBJ2-1; 14 bases map to TRBD2. The J segment lost 7 bases and the V segment lost 5 bases, leaving 4 bases of the junction unmatched. The germline CDR1 and CDR2 sequences are SQVTM and ANQGSEA. CDR3 length: 14 residues. CDR3 loop: CSVYGTSGRNEQFF. The CDR3 DNA reads TGCAGCGTTTACGGGACTAGCGGGAGAAATGAGCAGTTCTTC.

This clonotype came up many times. The chain recombines TRBV27 with TRBJ2-1; tentative D call: TRBD2 (6 bases). Germline CDR1 reads MNHEY; CDR2 reads SMNVEV (reference sequence). V was trimmed by 7 bases and J by 7 bases, leaving 14 bases between them. This CDR3 is 13 amino acids long. The CDR3: CASTQRGTNEQFF. For the CDR3, the DNA is TGTGCCAGCACTCAACGAGGGACTAATGAGCAGTTCTTC.

This clonotype was seen only a few times. CDR3 protein: CSAPPAGALSETQYF. The CDR3 DNA is TGCAGTGCTCCCCCAGCGGGAGCTCTTTCCGAGACCCAGTACTTC. The chain joins TRBV20-1 to TRBJ2-5, with 8 nucleotides matching TRBD2. V lost 5 bases to trimming and J lost 5 bases; unmatched junction nucleotides: 13. Per the germline V gene, CDR1 is DFQATT and CDR2 is SNEGSKA (reference sequence). The CDR3 covers 15 residues.

The sample holds one count of this clonotype. The rearrangement uses TRBV28 and TRBJ2-7; tentative D call: TRBD1 (6 bases). The length of the CDR3 is 16 residues. CDR1 and CDR2 (germline): MDHEN, SYDVKM. The V end was cut by 8 bases, the J end by 5 bases, with 25 bases between. In nucleotides, the CDR3 is TGTGCCAGCCAGACAGGCGGGTACCCCACACACGACGAGCAGTACTTC. Translated: CASQTGGYPTHDEQYF.

This chain joins TRBV5-1 and TRBJ2-7; the match to TRBD1 covers 7 bases. This CDR3 is built from 16 residues. Germline V CDR1 and CDR2: SGHRS, YFSETQ. V gave up 3 bases and J gave up 4 bases; unmatched junction bases: 13. This CDR3 is CASSYTVRGSTYEQYF. In DNA form, the CDR3 reads TGCGCCAGCAGCTACACCGTCAGGGGGTCTACGTACGAGCAGTACTTC.